The next 20 T cell receptor beta chains were all read from a single sample in a study of blood T cells in healthy people across ages (dated by TCRdb to the mid-2010s). Library generation was performed with 5' RACE. TCRdb lists the instrument as Illumina HiSeq 2500. A second about 6 to 11 cycle PCR used a sample-barcoded 5' primer and a J-beta primer mix. TCRdb applied fastp at Q25 and MiXCR to the public reads, then kept only in-frame beta chains. CDR3 protein duplicates are merged, each entry listing the most common genes and DNA. The sample yields 600,000 to 1,000,000 distinct CDR3 sequences; roughly 50% were counted once. The top ten hold approximately 21% of the sample. The sample taken for sequencing was blood. Every receptor here comes from a man aged 25-45 years in good health.

This clonotype was counted a few times. The V call is TRBV15, the J call TRBJ2-3; TRBD2 matches 9 bases. CDR1 and CDR2 from the germline V gene are LNHNV and YYDKDF (reference sequence). The CDR3 is 15 amino acids. With V trimmed by 3 bases and J by 4 bases, 5 bases remained unmatched. This CDR3 reads CATSRLAGFADTQYF. CDR3 DNA: TGTGCCACCAGCAGGCTAGCGGGGTTTGCAGATACGCAGTATTTT.

This clonotype was counted only a few times. The gene calls are TRBV6-2 or TRBV6-3 and TRBJ2-7; TRBD2 matches at 9 bases. Germline CDR1 and CDR2: MNHEY and SVGEGT. The CDR3 is 14 residues long. The V segment lost 10 bases and the J segment 0 bases; nucleotides outside the gene matches: 7. The CDR3 region has the DNA TGTGCCACCGTCGCGGGGGGGCCCTCCTACGAGCAGTACTTC. It is translated as CATVAGGPSYEQYF.

This chain connects TRBV6-5 to TRBJ1-3, with D possibly being TRBD1 (5 bases). Trimming took off 6 bases at V and 1 base at J, with 13 bases between the two ends. The CDR3 loop spans 15 amino acids. Germline-derived CDR1 and CDR2 are MNHEY and SVGAGI. CDR3 DNA: TGTGCCAGCAGAAGAGGGGACGAATCTGGAAACACCATATATTTT. It is translated as CASRRGDESGNTIYF.

This chain uses TRBV20-1 with TRBJ1-4; D possibly corresponds to TRBD1 (5 bases). Germline V gene sequence: CDR1 DFQATT, CDR2 SNEGSKA (reference sequence). This CDR3 contains 12 residues. CDR3 coding DNA: TGCAGCGCGGAGGGGAGGCCGGAGGAACTGTTTTTT. Its protein is CSAEGRPEELFF.

The chain couples TRBV15 to TRBJ1-1; 7 bases align to TRBD1. Per germline, CDR1 LNHNV and CDR2 YYDKDF (reference sequence). The ends lost 5 bases at V and 1 base at J; junction bases unmatched: 7. The CDR3 loop spans 15 amino acids. The CDR3, as DNA: TGTGCCACCAGCTCCCGGACAGGATCGAACACTGAAGCTTTCTTT. Amino acids: CATSSRTGSNTEAFF.

The rearrangement uses TRBV11-2 and TRBJ1-2; 9 bases map to TRBD1. The CDR3 loop spans 14 amino acids. CDR1 SGHAT and CDR2 FQNNGV come from the germline V gene. J gave up 6 bases and V 5 bases, and 7 bases lay outside the gene matches. The CDR3 protein is CASSGRRTGDGYTF. CDR3 DNA sequence: TGTGCCAGCAGCGGGCGCAGGACAGGGGATGGCTACACCTTC.

In its sample, this clonotype was seen a few times. The chain couples TRBV12-3 or TRBV12-4 to TRBJ2-3; 10 bases match TRBD2. The trim removed 5 bases at V and 3 bases at J, leaving 5 bases unmatched. This CDR3 region has 15 residues. CDR3 sequence reads: CASSTLAGETDTQYF. CDR3 nucleotide sequence: TGTGCCAGCAGTACTCTAGCGGGGGAGACAGATACGCAGTATTTT.

CDR3 nucleotide sequence: TGTGCCAGCAGCCTCAGTAGCTTCAGGGGTATCGAGACCCAGTACTTC. Protein: CASSLSSFRGIETQYF. V usage is TRBV7-6 and J usage is TRBJ2-5; a weak D match, TRBD1 (6 bases). CDR1 and CDR2 from the germline V gene are SGHVS and FNYEAQ. Trimming removed 5 bases from V and 5 bases from J, with 21 bases in between. The CDR3 sequence is 16 residues long. The full variable domain, rest sourced from reference TRBV7-6 and TRBJ2-5, is GAGVSQSPRYKVTKRGQDVALRCDPISGHVSLYWYRQALGQGPEFLTYFNYEAQQDKSGLPNDRFSAERPEGSISTLTIQRTEQRDSAMYRCASSLSSFRGIETQYFGPGTRLLVL.

As to this clonotype: The germline gene is not matched at one end of the junction; a read error may be the cause. The chain couples TRBV28 to TRBJ2-1, with D possibly TRBD2 on 5 matching bases. The CDR3 is 21 residues long. Germline V lookup: CDR1 MDHEN, CDR2 SYDVKM. CDR3 in amino acids: CASSFVFGSRGRESSYNEQFF. The CDR3 region has the DNA TGCGCCAGCAGTTTTGTCTTCGGGTCCCGAGGTCGGGAAAGCTCCTACAATGAGCAGTTCTTC.

V and J are TRBV18 and TRBJ1-2; D call uncertain. The CDR3 is made up of 16 amino acids. Trimming pared 2 bases from V and 4 bases from J, leaving 17 bases between. Germline V gene lookup returns CDR1 KGHSH and CDR2 LQKENI. The CDR3 reads CASSPSSQDSSYGYTF. CDR3 in DNA: TGTGCCAGCTCACCATCCTCCCAGGACTCATCCTATGGCTACACCTTC.

This clonotype was seen only once. The chain employs TRBV2 and TRBJ2-5; D possibly corresponds to TRBD1 (5 bases). Germline lookup yields CDR1 SNHLY and CDR2 FYNNEI. V was cut by 11 bases and J by 4 bases, with 14 bases left in between. This CDR3 spans 12 amino acids. This CDR3 reads CAVQGRAETQYF. The DNA for the CDR3 is TGTGCCGTCCAGGGCAGGGCAGAGACCCAGTACTTC.

The V gene is TRBV20-1, the J gene TRBJ2-1, with 13 bases that match TRBD2. Germline loops: CDR1 DFQATT, CDR2 SNEGSKA (reference sequence). The CDR3 runs 13 residues. V lost 7 bases, J lost 8 bases, and 5 bases stayed unmatched. The CDR3 DNA reads as TGCAGTGTCCTCGGACTAGCGGGAGATGAGCAGTTCTTC. It yields the protein CSVLGLAGDEQFF.

The chain joins TRBV6-2 or TRBV6-3 to TRBJ2-4, with 7 bases identical to TRBD1. The CDR3 consists of 16 residues. Germline CDR1 reads MNHEY; CDR2 reads SVGEGT. V shed 7 bases and J 13 bases; nucleotides not matched to a gene: 22. The DNA of the CDR3 is TGTGCCAGCACCACATTCTCGGGACAGCGACTTGTGAAGCAGTACTTC. It is translated as CASTTFSGQRLVKQYF.

The rearrangement links TRBV7-2 to TRBJ2-4, with a tentative D call TRBD2 (5 bases). The J call is in doubt because the DNA end fits TRBJ2-5 better. Germline V gives CDR1 SGHTA, CDR2 FQGNSA. This CDR3 comprises 15 residues. The CDR3 reads CASSLGVTGSETQYF. For the CDR3, the DNA is TGTGCCAGCAGCTTAGGGGTTACGGGGTCGGAGACCCAGTACTTC.

This sequence joins TRBV29-1 and TRBJ1-2; unclear D gene. CDR3 length equals 12 residues. Per germline, CDR1 SQVTM and CDR2 ANQGSEA. V was pared by 6 bases and J by 8 bases, with 16 bases between. DNA for the CDR3: TGCAGCGTCGTTACCCCGGCGGGCGGCTACACCTTC. Its translation: CSVVTPAGGYTF.

V is TRBV3-1 and J is TRBJ1-1, with TRBD1 matching over 7 bases. V lost 7 bases and J lost 3; bases outside the gene matches: 8. This CDR3 spans 14 amino acids. The germline gives CDR1 LGHDT, CDR2 YNNKEL (reference sequence). CDR3 region: CASIRQGRDTEAFF. The CDR3 DNA reads as TGTGCCAGCATTCGACAGGGAAGAGACACTGAAGCTTTCTTT.

This clonotype appeared many times. The genes are TRBV5-1 and TRBJ2-5, with D unresolved. CDR3 size: 13 residues. Germline-derived CDR1 and CDR2 are SGHRS and YFSETQ. The germline V and J ends were trimmed by 4 bases and 3 bases, with 10 bases remaining between them. This CDR3 reads CASSTTGEETQYF. DNA of the CDR3: TGCGCCAGCAGCACTACCGGAGAAGAGACCCAGTACTTC.

This clonotype appeared once. The chain joins TRBV20-1 to TRBJ2-5, with D possibly being TRBD2 (5 bases). The DNA end is a closer match to TRBJ2-7, so the J assignment may be wrong. CDR3 size: 14 residues. Germline V lookup: CDR1 DFQATT, CDR2 SNEGSKA (reference sequence). CDR3 region: CSAKILLGAYEQYF. The CDR3, as DNA: TGCAGTGCTAAAATCCTCCTGGGAGCCTACGAGCAGTACTTC.

This clonotype was observed a few times. The chain couples TRBV2 to TRBJ2-5, with D uncertain. The germline V and J ends were trimmed by 7 bases and 5 bases, with 17 bases remaining between them. CDR1 SNHLY and CDR2 FYNNEI come from the germline V gene. This CDR3 spans 14 amino acids. The CDR3 sequence is CASTGPNPRETQYF. In DNA form, the CDR3 reads TGTGCCAGCACAGGACCCAACCCCAGGGAGACCCAGTACTTC.

This clonotype was recorded a few times. The rearrangement uses TRBV10-3 and TRBJ1-2, with D tentatively TRBD1 (6 bases). Germline assignment: CDR1 ENHRY and CDR2 SYGVKD. The CDR3 covers 13 residues. V lost 10 bases, J lost 2 bases, and 14 bases lay in between. The CDR3 spells CASLGGENYGYTF. In DNA form, the CDR3 reads TGTGCCAGCCTAGGGGGAGAAAACTATGGCTACACCTTC.